A single T cell receptor beta chain is shown here with its context. These data belong to a study of T cells in Graves' hyperthyroidism and ophthalmopathy. The CDR3 extends over 12 amino acids. Trimming took off 6 bases at V and 1 base at J, with 9 bases between the two ends. Germline CDR1 is DFQATT and CDR2 is SNEGSKA (reference sequence). Researchers amplified the TCR beta CDR3 regions from RNA transcripts. HTBI primers were used for first-round RT-PCR of the TCR CDR3. TCRdb ran MiXCR on the multiplex PCR reads and lists one entry per CDR3 protein. The sample includes approximately 28,000 distinct CDR3 sequences, 40% to 55% seen only once; the top ten take 10% to 13%.

Sequencing used blood. The origin of this receptor is a woman aged 25 to 39 with Graves' hyperthyroidism. V usage is TRBV20-1 and J usage is TRBJ1-1; D is perhaps TRBD1 (5 bases). The CDR3 sequence is CSAPGRNTEAFF. CDR3 nucleotides: TGCAGTGCACCGGGACGGAACACTGAAGCTTTCTTT.